The 25 T cell receptor beta chains below were found in one sample sequenced in a study of blood T cell repertoires in COVID-19. Sequencing was performed with immunoSEQ multiplex PCR; in TCRdb, only in-frame clones are kept and a portion is missing. The sample records about 28,000 clones, 89% being singletons. The sequencing sample was made of peripheral blood. The source is a human donor with acute or convalescent COVID-19. The donor label of this sample is uncertain.

The chain links TRBV19 to TRBJ2-1; 14 nucleotides align to TRBD2. The ends lost 4 bases at V and 5 bases at J; junction bases unmatched: 1. The CDR3 spans 15 residues. The germline gives CDR1 LNHDA, CDR2 SQIVND (reference sequence). The CDR3, as DNA: TGTGCCAGTAGTACGGGACTAGCGGGAGACAATGAGCAGTTCTTC. This encodes CASSTGLAGDNEQFF.

The CDR3 is CSGTLGSSTDTQYF. Written as DNA, the CDR3 is TGCAGCGGGACATTAGGGTCATCCACAGATACGCAGTATTTT. The V and J genes are TRBV29-1 and TRBJ2-3, with D perhaps TRBD1 (5 bases). Germline-derived CDR1 and CDR2 are SQVTM and ANQGSEA. Trimming took 7 bases from V and 2 from J, leaving 16 bases between them. This CDR3 is 14 amino acids long.

This chain connects TRBV5-4 to TRBJ2-7; 9 bases are shared with TRBD2. Germline V gene data show CDR1 as SGHNT and CDR2 as YYREEE (reference sequence). Trimming took 0 bases from V and 6 from J; bases not matched to a gene: 4. The CDR3 has 14 residues. CDR3 bases: TGTGCCAGCAGCTTGGGTAGCGGGAGTATCGAGCAGTACTTC. It yields the protein CASSLGSGSIEQYF.

The V gene is TRBV5-4, the J gene TRBJ1-6; D perhaps matches TRBD1 (5 bases). V was cut by 7 bases and J by 4 bases, with 6 bases left in between. The CDR3 totals 12 residues. Germline V gives CDR1 SGHNT, CDR2 YYREEE (reference sequence). DNA for the CDR3: TGTGCCAGCGGGGCTTATAATTCACCCCTCCACTTT. It specifies CASGAYNSPLHF.

The J gene is TRBJ2-7, the V gene TRBV3-1 (or the pseudogene TRBV3-2); perhaps TRBD2 as D (5 bases). Trimming shortened V by 4 bases and J by 2 bases, and 9 bases separated the two germline ends. Germline CDR1 and CDR2: LGHDT and YNNKEL (reference sequence). The CDR3 covers 13 residues. CDR3 region: CASSRGSAYEQYF. CDR3 nucleotide sequence: TGTGCCAGCAGCCGAGGTAGCGCCTACGAGCAGTACTTC.

The chain couples TRBV5-6 to TRBJ1-5; weak D call: TRBD1 (5 bases). Per the germline V gene, CDR1 is SGHDT and CDR2 is YYEEEE. CDR3 length: 15 amino acids. V gave up 2 bases and J gave up 2 bases, with 11 bases separating them. The CDR3 sequence: CASSFRGGGNQPQHF. In nucleotides, the CDR3 is TGTGCCAGCAGCTTCCGGGGAGGGGGCAATCAGCCCCAGCATTTT.

The rearrangement uses TRBV7-2 and TRBJ2-3; 11 bases are a match to TRBD2. Germline CDR1 reads SGHTA; CDR2 reads FQGNSA. The V and J ends lost 5 bases and 0 bases, in that order; junction bases with no gene match: 4. This CDR3 comprises 16 residues. CDR3 nucleotide sequence: TGTGCCAGCAGCCGTAGCGGGGGGGGTAGCACAGATACGCAGTATTTT. Amino acid sequence: CASSRSGGGSTDTQYF. The whole variable domain, filled in from reference TRBV7-2 and TRBJ2-3, reads GAGVSQSPSNKVTEKGKDVELRCDPISGHTALYWYRQSLGQGLEFLIYFQGNSAPDKSGLPSDRFSAERTGGSVSTLTIQRTQQEDSAVYLCASSRSGGGSTDTQYFGPGTRLTVL.

The rearrangement links TRBV19 to TRBJ1-1; D not certain. The ends were cut back, 4 bases at V and 4 bases at J, with 10 bases in the middle. The CDR3 covers 13 residues. Germline V CDR1 and CDR2: LNHDA, SQIVND (reference sequence). CDR3 DNA sequence: TGTGCCAGTAGTAGAGACATACTCACTGAAGCTTTCTTT. Protein product: CASSRDILTEAFF.

The rearrangement joins TRBV18 to TRBJ2-1; 13 bases are a match to TRBD2. V lost 6 bases to trimming and J lost 10 bases; unmatched junction nucleotides: 6. The CDR3 is made up of 14 amino acids. The germline CDR1 and CDR2 sequences are KGHSH and LQKENI. The CDR3 here is CASSRGLAGDEQFF. The DNA for the CDR3 is TGTGCCAGCTCCCGTGGACTAGCGGGAGACGAGCAGTTCTTC.

The V call is TRBV5-4, the J call TRBJ2-1; TRBD1 might be the D (6 bases). The CDR3 is 13 residues long. Germline V CDR1 and CDR2: SGHNT, YYREEE (reference sequence). V lost 3 bases to trimming and J lost 4 bases, with 8 bases between them. CDR3 sequence reads: CASSSGTYNEQFF. The CDR3 nucleotides read TGTGCCAGCAGCTCCGGGACATACAATGAGCAGTTCTTC.

This clone turned up a few times. The J gene is TRBJ2-7, the V gene TRBV11-2; D may be TRBD2 (5 bases). Germline-derived CDR1 and CDR2 are SGHAT and FQNNGV. V dropped 3 bases and J dropped 3 bases, with 6 bases sitting between them. The CDR3 has 12 residues. CDR3 DNA: TGTGCCAGCAGCTTCAGCGGCTACGAGCAGTACTTC. Residues: CASSFSGYEQYF. The full variable domain, completed using reference TRBV11-2 and TRBJ2-7, is EAGVAQSPRYKIIEKRQSVAFWCNPISGHATLYWYQQILGQGPKLLIQFQNNGVVDDSQLPKDRFSAERLKGVDSTLKIQPAKLEDSAVYLCASSFSGYEQYFGPGTRLTVT.

The chain joins TRBV6-5 to TRBJ1-5; maybe TRBD1 (6 bases). Germline values: CDR1 MNHEY, CDR2 SVGAGI. There are 14 residues in the CDR3. V was pared by 7 bases and J by 4 bases, with 14 bases between. The CDR3 nucleotides are TGTGCCAGCAACAACCCCCAGGGGAATCAGCCCCAGCATTTT. It codes for CASNNPQGNQPQHF.

The chain combines TRBV3-1 (or the pseudogene TRBV3-2) with TRBJ1-1, with D uncertain. CDR3 length: 13 amino acids. Germline V gives CDR1 LGHDT, CDR2 YNNKEL (reference sequence). Trimming took off 1 base at V and 6 bases at J, with 9 bases between the two ends. The CDR3 is CASSQVAGSEAFF. The DNA of the CDR3 is TGTGCCAGCAGCCAAGTGGCGGGTTCTGAAGCTTTCTTT.

This chain links TRBV19 with TRBJ1-2, with a tentative D call TRBD1 (5 bases). Germline CDR1 LNHDA, CDR2 SQIVND (reference sequence). V shed 3 bases and J shed 7 bases, with 9 bases lying between them. The CDR3 runs to 12 residues. This CDR3 reads CASSISGRGYTF. DNA of the CDR3: TGTGCCAGTAGTATTTCAGGGCGTGGCTACACCTTC.

The CDR3 DNA sequence: TGTGCCAGCAGCAATTCTCAGGGGCCCCAGCATTTT. Its translation is CASSNSQGPQHF. The gene calls are TRBV27 and TRBJ1-5, with D possibly being TRBD1 (5 bases). This CDR3 spans 12 amino acids. Trimming shortened V by 6 bases and J by 9 bases, and 12 bases separated the two germline ends. Germline V gene sequence: CDR1 MNHEY, CDR2 SMNVEV (reference sequence).

This rearrangement joins TRBV15 to TRBJ2-1, with 15 bases that match TRBD2. Germline CDR1 reads LNHNV; CDR2 reads YYDKDF (reference sequence). V lost 3 bases, J lost 2 bases, and 2 bases stayed unmatched. This CDR3 has 17 residues. CDR3 coding DNA: TGTGCCACCAGCAGGGGACTAGCGGGAGGCCCCTACAATGAGCAGTTCTTC. Protein product: CATSRGLAGGPYNEQFF.

The chain carries TRBV3-1 (or the pseudogene TRBV3-2) and TRBJ2-7, with TRBD1 matching over 8 bases. Germline V gene data show CDR1 as LGHDT and CDR2 as YNNKEL (reference sequence). The CDR3 is made up of 14 amino acids. The V and J ends lost 2 bases and 7 bases, in that order; junction bases with no gene match: 7. CDR3 sequence (DNA): TGTGCCAGCAGCCAAATGCAGGGGGCGCAGGAGCAGTACTTC. Protein sequence: CASSQMQGAQEQYF.

This clone has just one count. The chain employs TRBV29-1 and TRBJ1-1; unclear D gene. CDR1 is SQVTM and CDR2 is ANQGSEA in the germline V gene. This CDR3 has 14 amino acids. V lost 4 bases, J lost 4 bases, and 16 bases lay in between. The CDR3 sequence: CSVANAGWGTEAFF. In DNA, the CDR3 is TGCAGCGTTGCCAACGCGGGGTGGGGCACTGAAGCTTTCTTT.

The chain uses TRBV5-5 and TRBJ2-3; 9 bases are shared with TRBD1. Germline-derived CDR1 and CDR2 are SGHKS and YYEKEE (reference sequence). V lost 0 bases, J lost 2 bases, and 10 bases stayed unmatched. The CDR3 loop spans 18 amino acids. In DNA form, the CDR3 reads TGTGCCAGCAGCTTGGGGGGACTTTACAGGGGGCACACAGATACGCAGTATTTT. Protein product: CASSLGGLYRGHTDTQYF.

This clone has just one count. V and J are TRBV19 and TRBJ1-1; tentative D call: TRBD1 (6 bases). Germline CDR1 LNHDA, CDR2 SQIVND (reference sequence). There are 15 residues in the CDR3. Trimming took 6 bases from V and 0 from J, leaving 14 bases between them. DNA for the CDR3: TGTGCCAGTAGAGCGGGGGGGCAGGTGAACACTGAAGCTTTCTTT. Protein: CASRAGGQVNTEAFF. The entire variable domain, with the rest obtained from reference TRBV19 and TRBJ1-1, is as follows: DGGITQSPKYLFRKEGQNVTLSCEQNLNHDAMYWYRQDPGQGLRLIYYSQIVNDFQKGDIAEGYSVSREKKESFPLTVTSAQKNPTAFYLCASRAGGQVNTEAFFGQGTRLTVV.

V gene TRBV11-1 combines with J gene TRBJ1-2; 11 bases line up with TRBD1. Losses at the gene ends were 4 bases for V and 2 bases for J; bases not matched to a gene: 3. The germline V gene encodes CDR1 SGHAT and CDR2 FQDESV (reference sequence). The CDR3 has 15 amino acids. Here the CDR3 DNA reads TGTGCCAGCAGCTCCCGGGACAGGGGGAACTATGGCTACACCTTC. It is translated as CASSSRDRGNYGYTF.

This chain joins TRBV5-1 and TRBJ2-3, with 8 bases aligning to TRBD2. Germline-derived CDR1 and CDR2 are SGHRS and YFSETQ. Trimming cost V 4 bases and J 4 bases; bases outside gene matches: 11. CDR3 length equals 16 residues. The CDR3 DNA reads as TGCGCCAGCAGCGTGCTAGCGGGCAGAAGGCCAGATACGCAGTATTTT. Translation gives CASSVLAGRRPDTQYF.

The chain combines TRBV30 with TRBJ1-4; TRBD1 agrees at 7 bases. CDR1 and CDR2 from the germline V gene are GTSNPN and SVGIG (reference sequence). The CDR3 is 16 amino acids. With 4 bases clipped from V and 0 bases from J, the junction kept 8 bases outside the gene matches. CDR3 sequence: CAWMRGQRTTNEKLFF. Written as DNA, the CDR3 is TGTGCCTGGATGAGGGGACAGCGAACAACTAATGAAAAACTGTTTTTT.

The chain carries TRBV30 and TRBJ1-4; D is perhaps TRBD1 (6 bases). In germline, CDR1 is GTSNPN, CDR2 SVGIG (reference sequence). V lost 4 bases, J lost 5 bases, and 17 bases lay in between. The CDR3 has 15 amino acids. The CDR3 DNA sequence: TGTGCCTGGACCCACGGGGGGGCGAGGAATGAAAAACTGTTTTTT. As protein: CAWTHGGARNEKLFF.

V gene TRBV18 combines with J gene TRBJ1-4; 9 bases map to TRBD1. CDR1 is KGHSH, CDR2 LQKENI, per germline. The CDR3 consists of 16 residues. V was clipped by 5 bases and J by 1 base; unmatched bases: 5. The DNA for the CDR3 is TGTGCCAGCTCATCCGGGACAGGGCAAACTAATGAAAAACTGTTTTTT. Protein product: CASSSGTGQTNEKLFF.